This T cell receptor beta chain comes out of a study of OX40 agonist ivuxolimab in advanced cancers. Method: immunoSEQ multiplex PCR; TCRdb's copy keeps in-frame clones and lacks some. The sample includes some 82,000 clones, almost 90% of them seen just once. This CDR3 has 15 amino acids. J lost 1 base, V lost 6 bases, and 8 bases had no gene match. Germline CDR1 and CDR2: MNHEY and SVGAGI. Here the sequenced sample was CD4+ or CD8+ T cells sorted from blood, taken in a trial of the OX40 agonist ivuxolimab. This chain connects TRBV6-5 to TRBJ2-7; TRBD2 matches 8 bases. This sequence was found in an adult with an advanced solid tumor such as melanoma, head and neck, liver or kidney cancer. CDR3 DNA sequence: TGTGCCAGCAGAACGAGCGGGAGTGGGTCCTACGAGCAGTACTTC. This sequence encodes CASRTSGSGSYEQYF.